Here is one TCR beta chain with its context. Sequencing was performed with immunoSEQ multiplex PCR; in TCRdb, only in-frame clones are kept and a portion is missing. Of about 270,000 clones in the sample, 85% to 95% were seen once. The sample is drawn from a study of blood T cell repertoires in COVID-19. Sequencing input: PBMCs or T cells enriched from blood (not recorded which). This clonotype originated in a man in his forties who had been exposed to COVID-19.

Here the CDR3 DNA reads TGTGCCAGCAGTGCCCTAGGTGAAAAACTGTTTTTT. Protein sequence: CASSALGEKLFF. The chain couples TRBV27 to TRBJ1-4; the D is unclear. Germline V gene data show CDR1 as MNHEY and CDR2 as SMNVEV (reference sequence). Trimming took off 5 bases at V and 7 bases at J, with 8 bases between the two ends. This CDR3 spans 12 amino acids.